Listed below are T cell receptor beta chains from one sample, sequenced in a study of blood T cell repertoires in COVID-19. The assay was immunoSEQ multiplex PCR, and TCRdb's table has in-frame clones only and misses some. This table has over 200,000 clones, 65% to 90% appearing once. The sample consisted of peripheral blood. The receptors were sampled from a man aged 80 or over with acute or convalescent COVID-19. Both conserved end residues are trimmed from each CDR3.

J | V | CDR3
TRBJ2-3 | TRBV5-1 | ASSPGDSTDTQY
TRBJ2-7 | TRBV19 | ASSIDLGGSVYEQY
TRBJ2-3 | TRBV7-9 | ASIRNRGGRALSTDTQY
TRBJ1-3 | TRBV10-3 | AISERQGAEGNTIY
TRBJ1-2 | TRBV7-3 | ASSLTEQASENLGYT
TRBJ2-1 | TRBV25-1 | ASGTGGWGYNEQF
TRBJ2-7 | TRBV5-1 | ASSLLGGDSLVYEQY
TRBJ1-5 | TRBV5-1 | ASSLTGGQQPQH
TRBJ2-1 | TRBV5-3 | ARSLTRSEILANRSYNEQF
TRBJ2-1 | TRBV7-3 | ASRLDRVQNNEQF
TRBJ1-4 | TRBV7-9 | ASSLRTGRNEKLF
TRBJ2-7 | TRBV28 | ASVAGGSGVVQY
TRBJ2-1 | TRBV3-1/TRBV3-2 | ASSRGTVSYNEQF
TRBJ2-2 | TRBV7-2 | ASSFGVTGELF
TRBJ2-5 | TRBV7-9 | ASSFRGRETQY
TRBJ2-2 | TRBV19 | ASSIAPGAGELF
TRBJ1-6 | TRBV14 | ASSQALLTGGFGSPLH